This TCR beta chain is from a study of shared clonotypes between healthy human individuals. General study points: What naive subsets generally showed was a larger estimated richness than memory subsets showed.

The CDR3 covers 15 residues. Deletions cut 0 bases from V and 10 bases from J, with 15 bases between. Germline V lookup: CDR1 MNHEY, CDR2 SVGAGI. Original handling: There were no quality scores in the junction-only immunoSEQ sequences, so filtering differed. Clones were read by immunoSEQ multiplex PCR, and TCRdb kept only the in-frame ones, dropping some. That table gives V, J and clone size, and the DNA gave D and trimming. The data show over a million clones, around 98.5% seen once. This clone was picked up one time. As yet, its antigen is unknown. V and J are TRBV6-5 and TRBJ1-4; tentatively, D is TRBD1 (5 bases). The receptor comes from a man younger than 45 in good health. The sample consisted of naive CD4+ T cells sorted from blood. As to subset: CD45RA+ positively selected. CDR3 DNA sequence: TGTGCCAGCAGTTACTCATTAGGAGGGGATGGAAAACTGTTTTTT. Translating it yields CASSYSLGGDGKLFF.